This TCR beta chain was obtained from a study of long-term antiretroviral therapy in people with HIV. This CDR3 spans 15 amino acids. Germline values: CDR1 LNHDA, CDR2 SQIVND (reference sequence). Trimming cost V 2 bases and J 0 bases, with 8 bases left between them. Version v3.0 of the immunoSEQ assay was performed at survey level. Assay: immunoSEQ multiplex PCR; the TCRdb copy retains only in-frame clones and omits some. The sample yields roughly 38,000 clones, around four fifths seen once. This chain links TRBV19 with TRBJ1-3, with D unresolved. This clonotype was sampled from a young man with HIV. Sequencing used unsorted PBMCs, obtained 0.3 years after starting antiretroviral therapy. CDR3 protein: CASSIRSTSGNTIYF. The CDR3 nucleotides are TGTGCCAGTAGTATAAGGTCCACCTCTGGAAACACCATATATTTT.